Detailed here is one T cell receptor beta chain. CDR1 SNHLY and CDR2 FYNNEI come from the germline V gene. The trim removed 1 base at V and 1 base at J, leaving 7 bases unmatched. The CDR3 is 17 residues long. Original analysis: Estimated nucleated cell counts came from reference gene primer amplification. TCRdb keeps only in-frame clones here, not all; method: immunoSEQ multiplex PCR. D and trimming come from the DNA, and the V and J calls and clone size come from that table. The sample lists about 140,000 clones, 76% occurring once. This entry is derived from a study of blood T cell repertoires in COVID-19. Across the whole study: Some COVID-19 samples were acute and others convalescent; all came from the United States, Italy and Spain. PBMCs, B-cell-depleted T cells, or T cells were the source of the cDNA or gDNA that made up the material.

The sequenced sample was peripheral blood. The chain carries TRBV2 and TRBJ2-3, with TRBD2 matching 8 bases. The clonotype originates from a woman of 80 years or more with active or convalescent COVID-19. Written as DNA, the CDR3 is TGTGCCAGCAGTGAAGGATGGAGTAGCGGGGGCACAGATACGCAGTATTTT. It is translated as CASSEGWSSGGTDTQYF.